The T cell receptor beta chain described here comes from a study of T-cell reconstitution after alpha-beta-depleted transplantation in children. Regarding this clonotype: One base away lies a much larger clone, so this may be a sequencing read error.

CDR3 length equals 18 residues. Germline assignment: CDR1 MNHNS and CDR2 SASEGT. Unique molecular identifiers were built into the TCRbeta library. TCRdb re-called the PCR reads through MiXCR, storing one row per CDR3 protein. Altogether 600,000 to 700,000 distinct CDR3 sequences are present, around 16% being singletons, with the ten largest covering approximately 1%. The chain joins TRBV6-1 to TRBJ1-1; D is ambiguous. The specimen was PBMCs from the stem cell graft donor, collected from the stem cell graft. The receptor was derived from a human donor who donated a stem cell graft to a child with acute myeloid leukemia. The CDR3 nucleotides are TGTCCCAGCAGTGGACGACCGGGCACCGTCGGATTCGGCACTGAAGCTTTCTTT. It yields the protein CPSSGRPGTVGFGTEAFF.